Included here is one T cell receptor (beta chain) sequence, with context. Germline V gene sequence: CDR1 SGHNT, CDR2 YENEEA. This CDR3 has 16 residues. TCR beta cDNA came from roughly 550 ng total RNA, primed with a constant-region primer. Slightly modified ARM-PCR with three nested multiplex PCR rounds yielded TCR beta libraries. Both of the initial two PCR rounds ran for about 11 cycles and employed TRBV1-TRBV30 forward primers alongside a C-beta reverse primer. Using its own MiXCR run on the multiplex PCR reads, TCRdb lists one record per CDR3 protein. The sample yields more than 90,000 distinct CDR3 sequences, around 73% seen once. This specimen belongs to a study of tumor-infiltrating lymphocytes in primary liver carcinoma. Starting material for RNA and DNA co-extraction consisted of about 20-30 mg of unsorted bulk tissue. Treatment of the patients' primary liver carcinoma consisted of surgical resection.

The chain carries TRBV11-3 and TRBJ2-6; TRBD1 matches 7 bases. The sequenced material came from liver tumor tissue from sampling region 2. Subset denoted: tumor region T2, inferior pole. The origin of this receptor is a woman aged 60-75 years with primary liver carcinoma and hepatitis B virus infection. The CDR3, as DNA: TGTGCAGCAGCTTCAAGGACAGGTTCTCTGGCCAACGTCCTGACTTTC. Its translation: CAAASRTGSLANVLTF. The whole variable domain, remainder taken from reference TRBV11-3 and TRBJ2-6, is EAGVVQSPRYKIIEKKQPVAFWCNPISGHNTLYWYLQNLGQGPELLIRYENEEAVDDSQLPKDRFSAERLKGVDSTLKIQPAELGDSAVYLCAAASRTGSLANVLTFGAGSRLTVL.